This T cell receptor beta chain is drawn from a study of blood T cells in healthy people across ages. Comment on this clonotype: The antigen is undetermined. A much larger clonotype is one base distant, so this may be a read error.

CDR3 size: 14 residues. Trimming left V 5 bases short and J 8 bases short, with 17 bases between. CDR1 and CDR2 (germline): SGHTA, FQGTGA. Study-wide points: With age, beta diversity per million T cells declined roughly linearly, significantly by roughly 40. Diversity estimated from one million T cells was considered an underestimate.

A J-beta primer mix and a sample-barcoded 5' primer were used in a second PCR of about 6 to 12 cycles. Each CDR3 protein gets one entry after TCRdb re-called the 5' RACE reads with MiXCR. The sample holds some 1.8 million distinct CDR3 sequences, 30% to 40% seen once. This sequence joins TRBV7-3 and TRBJ2-3; a possible D gene is TRBD2 (5 bases). Specimen: blood. The TCR sequence derives from a human donor in good health. CDR3 coding DNA: TGTGCCAGCAGCCTCCAGTCGGCCGCGGGTACGCAGTATTTT. Amino acids: CASSLQSAAGTQYF.